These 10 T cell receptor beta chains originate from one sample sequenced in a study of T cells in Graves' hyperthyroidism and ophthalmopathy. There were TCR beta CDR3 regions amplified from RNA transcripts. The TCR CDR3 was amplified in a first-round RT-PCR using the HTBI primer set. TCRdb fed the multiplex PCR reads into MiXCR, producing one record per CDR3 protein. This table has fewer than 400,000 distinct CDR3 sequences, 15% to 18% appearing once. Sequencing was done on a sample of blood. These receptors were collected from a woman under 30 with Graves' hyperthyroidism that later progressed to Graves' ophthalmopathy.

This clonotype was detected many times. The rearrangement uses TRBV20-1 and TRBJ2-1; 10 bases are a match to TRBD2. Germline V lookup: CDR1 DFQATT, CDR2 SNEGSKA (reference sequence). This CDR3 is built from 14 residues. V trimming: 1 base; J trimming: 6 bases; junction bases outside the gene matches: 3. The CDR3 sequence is CSARGASGGNEQFF. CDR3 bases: TGCAGTGCTAGAGGAGCTAGCGGGGGCAATGAGCAGTTCTTC.

This CDR3 is CASLQPPSSGNTIYF. The CDR3 nucleotides read TGTGCCAGCCTCCAGCCACCTAGCTCTGGAAACACCATATATTTT. The genes are TRBV7-9 and TRBJ1-3; D is uncertain. The germline V and J ends were trimmed by 8 bases and 0 bases, with 14 bases remaining between them. CDR3 length: 15 amino acids. Looked up from germline, CDR1 is SEHNR and CDR2 is FQNEAQ (reference sequence).

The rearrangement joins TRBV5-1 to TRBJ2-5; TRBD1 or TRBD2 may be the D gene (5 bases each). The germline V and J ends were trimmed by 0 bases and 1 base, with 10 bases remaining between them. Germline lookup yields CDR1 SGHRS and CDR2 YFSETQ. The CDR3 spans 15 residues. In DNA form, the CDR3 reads TGCGCCAGCAGCTTGGGGATTGGGGGCCAAGAGACCCAGTACTTC. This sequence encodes CASSLGIGGQETQYF.

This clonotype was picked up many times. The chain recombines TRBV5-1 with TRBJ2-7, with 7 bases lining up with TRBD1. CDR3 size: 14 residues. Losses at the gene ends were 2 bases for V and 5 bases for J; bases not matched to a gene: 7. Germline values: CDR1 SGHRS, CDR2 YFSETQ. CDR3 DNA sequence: TGCGCCAGCAGCTTTGGACAGGAGCCCCACGAGCAGTACTTC. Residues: CASSFGQEPHEQYF.

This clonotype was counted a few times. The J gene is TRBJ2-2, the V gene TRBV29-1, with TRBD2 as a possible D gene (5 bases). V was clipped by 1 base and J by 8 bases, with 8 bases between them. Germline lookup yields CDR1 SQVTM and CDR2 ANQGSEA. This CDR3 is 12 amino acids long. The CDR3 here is CSVEAGRGELFF. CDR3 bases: TGCAGCGTTGAAGCGGGAAGAGGGGAGCTGTTTTTT.

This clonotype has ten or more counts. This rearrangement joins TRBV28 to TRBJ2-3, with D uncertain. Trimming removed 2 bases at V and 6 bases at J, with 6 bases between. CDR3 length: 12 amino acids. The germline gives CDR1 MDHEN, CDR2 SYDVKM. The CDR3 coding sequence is TGTGCCAGCAGTTTACTGGGGGATACGCAGTATTTT. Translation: CASSLLGDTQYF.

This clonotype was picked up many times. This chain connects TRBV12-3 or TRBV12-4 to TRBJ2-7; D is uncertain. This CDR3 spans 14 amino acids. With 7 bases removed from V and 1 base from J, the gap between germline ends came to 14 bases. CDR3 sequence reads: CASTYGRSSYEQYF. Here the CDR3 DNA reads TGTGCCAGCACCTACGGCCGGAGTTCCTACGAGCAGTACTTC.

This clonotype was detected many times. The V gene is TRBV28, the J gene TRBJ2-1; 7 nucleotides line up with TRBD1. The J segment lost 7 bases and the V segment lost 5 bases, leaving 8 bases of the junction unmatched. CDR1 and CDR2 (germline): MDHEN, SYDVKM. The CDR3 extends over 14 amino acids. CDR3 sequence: CASSILGGRNEQFF. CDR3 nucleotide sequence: TGTGCCAGCAGTATTTTAGGGGGCCGGAATGAGCAGTTCTTC.

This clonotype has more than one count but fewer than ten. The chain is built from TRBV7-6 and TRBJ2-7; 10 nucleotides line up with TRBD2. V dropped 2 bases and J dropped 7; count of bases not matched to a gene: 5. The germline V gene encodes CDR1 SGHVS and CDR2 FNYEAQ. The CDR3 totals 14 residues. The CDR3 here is CASSLSSGSLEQYF. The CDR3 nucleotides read TGTGCCAGCAGCTTATCTAGCGGGAGCCTTGAGCAGTACTTC.

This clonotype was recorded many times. DNA for the CDR3: TGCAGTGCTAGGGGACAGGGGGCTGTGCGAGAGCAGTACTTC. It encodes CSARGQGAVREQYF. The rearrangement links TRBV20-1 to TRBJ2-7; 12 nucleotides align to TRBD1. Germline V gene sequence: CDR1 DFQATT, CDR2 SNEGSKA (reference sequence). This CDR3 has 14 amino acids. The junction had 7 bases not matched to a gene; V was cut back by 3 bases and J by 7 bases.